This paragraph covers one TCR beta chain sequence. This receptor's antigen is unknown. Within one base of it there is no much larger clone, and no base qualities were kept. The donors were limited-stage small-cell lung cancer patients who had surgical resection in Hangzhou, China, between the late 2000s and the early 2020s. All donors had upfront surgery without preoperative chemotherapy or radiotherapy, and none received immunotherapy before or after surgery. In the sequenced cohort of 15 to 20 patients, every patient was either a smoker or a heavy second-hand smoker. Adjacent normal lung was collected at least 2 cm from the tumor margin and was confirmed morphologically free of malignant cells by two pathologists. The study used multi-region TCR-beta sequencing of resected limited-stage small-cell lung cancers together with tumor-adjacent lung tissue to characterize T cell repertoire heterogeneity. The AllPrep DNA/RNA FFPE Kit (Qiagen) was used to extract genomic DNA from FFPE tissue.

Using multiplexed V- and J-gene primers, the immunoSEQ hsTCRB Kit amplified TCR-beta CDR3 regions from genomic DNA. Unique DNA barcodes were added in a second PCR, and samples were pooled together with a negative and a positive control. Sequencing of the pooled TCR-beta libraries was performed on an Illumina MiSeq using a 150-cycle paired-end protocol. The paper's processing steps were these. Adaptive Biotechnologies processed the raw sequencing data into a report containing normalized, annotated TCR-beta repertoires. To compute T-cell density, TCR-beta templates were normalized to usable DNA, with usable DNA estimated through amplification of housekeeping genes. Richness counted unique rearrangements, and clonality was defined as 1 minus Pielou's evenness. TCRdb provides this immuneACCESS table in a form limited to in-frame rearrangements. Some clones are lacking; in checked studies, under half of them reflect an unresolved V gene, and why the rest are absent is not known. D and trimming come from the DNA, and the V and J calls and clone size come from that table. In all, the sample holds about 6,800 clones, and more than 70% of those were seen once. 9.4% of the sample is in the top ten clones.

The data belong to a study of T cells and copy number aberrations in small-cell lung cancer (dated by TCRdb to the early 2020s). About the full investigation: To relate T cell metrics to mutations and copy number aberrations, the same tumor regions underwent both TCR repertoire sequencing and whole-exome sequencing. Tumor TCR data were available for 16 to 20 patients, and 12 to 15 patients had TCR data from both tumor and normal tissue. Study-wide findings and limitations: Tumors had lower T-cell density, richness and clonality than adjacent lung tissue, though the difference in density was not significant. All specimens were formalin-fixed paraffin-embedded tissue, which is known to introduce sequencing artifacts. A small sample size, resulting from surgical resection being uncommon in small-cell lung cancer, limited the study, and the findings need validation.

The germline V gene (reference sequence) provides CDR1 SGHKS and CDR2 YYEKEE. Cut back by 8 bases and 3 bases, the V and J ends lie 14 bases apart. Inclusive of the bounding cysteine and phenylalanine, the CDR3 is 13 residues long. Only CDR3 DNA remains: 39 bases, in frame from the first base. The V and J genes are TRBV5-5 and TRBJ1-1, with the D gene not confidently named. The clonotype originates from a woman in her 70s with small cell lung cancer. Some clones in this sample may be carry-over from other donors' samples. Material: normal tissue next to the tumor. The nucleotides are TGTGCCAGTTACTTATTGTTTGACACTGAAGCTTTCTTT. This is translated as CASYLLFDTEAFF.